The T cell receptor beta chain under discussion was sequenced for a study of response to subunit inactivated influenza vaccine. Study conclusions and caveats: Researchers suggested that each seasonal influenza vaccination recruits few new T cells.

This clonotype was seen many times. The antigen is undetermined. V lost 0 bases and J 2 bases, leaving 4 bases between the germline ends. Germline V gene data show CDR1 as SGHDT and CDR2 as YYEEEE. The CDR3 runs 13 residues. TCRdb reprocessed the RT-PCR reads via MiXCR and lists one record per CDR3 protein. In the table there are about 530,000 distinct CDR3 sequences, approximately 13% of which are singletons. The sample consisted of PBMCs from blood, taken about 6 weeks after vaccination. The clonotype comes from a man between 45 and 60 years old who received an inactivated influenza vaccine. The chain has TRBV5-6 and TRBJ2-3; D remains unclear. The chain's CDR3 is CASSLEPTDTQYF. As DNA, the CDR3 is TGTGCCAGCAGCTTGGAACCCACAGATACGCAGTATTTT.